A selection of T cell receptor beta chains follows, all from one sample in a study of T cells in Graves' hyperthyroidism and ophthalmopathy. TCRdb used MiXCR to reprocess the multiplex PCR reads, holding one entry per CDR3 protein. The sample includes over 90,000 distinct CDR3 sequences, less than 55% of them seen just once. The sequenced material came from blood. These receptors came from a man between 35 and 55 years old with Graves' hyperthyroidism. CDR3s leave out the opening cysteine and the closing phenylalanine or tryptophan.

>TRBJ2-7|TRBV7-3
ASSWGHFR
>TRBJ2-1|TRBV24-1
ATSEPRGRNEQF
>TRBJ1-6|TRBV24-1
ATIRQGSSPLH
>TRBJ1-6|TRBV12-3/TRBV12-4
ASSMKGIDSPLH
>TRBJ2-3|TRBV20-1
SASPTSGGDTQY
>TRBJ2-5|TRBV19
ASTPPVREETQY
>TRBJ2-7|TRBV20-1
SAPRTSGGGEQY
>TRBJ1-4|TRBV30
AWSRGGQGDEKPF
>TRBJ1-1|TRBV10-3
AISVAGTGANTEAF
>TRBJ2-3|TRBV5-8
ASSRLQGRKDTQY
>TRBJ2-3|TRBV5-8
AIVQADTQY
>TRBJ1-1|TRBV29-1
SVRAQGTEAF
>TRBJ2-7|TRBV29-1
SVGVTAYEQY
>TRBJ2-2|TRBV2
ASSDIRDGELF
>TRBJ2-7|TRBV25-1
ASSARDFLREGQY
>TRBJ2-1|TRBV6-5
ASRPWSGNNNEQF
>TRBJ2-7|TRBV15
ATSRAGSSYEQY
>TRBJ1-1|TRBV11-2
ASSLNENTEAF
>TRBJ2-1|TRBV20-1
SALRGSIYNEQF
>TRBJ2-5|TRBV19
ASSIAQY
>TRBJ2-5|TRBV6-2/TRBV6-3
ASSRDRGREGQGTQY
>TRBJ2-7|TRBV6-2/TRBV6-3
ASSYGRARGEQY
>TRBJ2-1|TRBV7-2
ASSQSGGTYNEQF
>TRBJ1-2|TRBV20-1
SARTGTWQANYGYT
>TRBJ1-2|TRBV6-6
ASSYSSDEGYT
>TRBJ2-1|TRBV4-1
ASSQGPTRGLTDTQF
>TRBJ1-2|TRBV11-3
ASSFSLNYGYT
>TRBJ1-2|TRBV29-1
SVEVAGPSFGYT
>TRBJ2-7|TRBV7-8
ASSLNPGALDEQY
>TRBJ1-4|TRBV19
ASSRPSGSGEKLF
>TRBJ1-2|TRBV20-1
SARTGTYGYT
>TRBJ1-2|TRBV15
ATSPLGGRYGYT
>TRBJ2-5|TRBV7-9
ASSYSWETQY
>TRBJ1-1|TRBV25-1
ASSLGHPVNTEAF
>TRBJ2-3|TRBV12-5
ASGLGGTKDTQY
>TRBJ1-1|TRBV7-3
ASSLLALRTEAF
>TRBJ1-4|TRBV19
ASRDEKLF
>TRBJ1-1|TRBV5-1
ASSFGGTEAF
>TRBJ1-3|TRBV7-9
AGSSPWDGHSGNTIY
>TRBJ2-1|TRBV6-6
ASTWGTGFENEQF
>TRBJ2-7|TRBV19
ASSSGRAANEQY
>TRBJ2-1|TRBV29-1
SVDRKQGALPNEQF
>TRBJ2-5|TRBV5-1
ASSDRDRGDVTQY
>TRBJ1-1|TRBV7-3
ASSLRGSTEAF
>TRBJ2-7|TRBV20-1
SARALVEQY
>TRBJ2-5|TRBV20-1
SARDELAGRVLTQY
>TRBJ2-7|TRBV6-4
ASSEAGGGNEQY
>TRBJ2-6|TRBV6-4
ASSSGRGANVLT
>TRBJ2-1|TRBV2
ASREGLVNEQF
>TRBJ1-2|TRBV9
ASSVGTGTHYGYT
>TRBJ2-2|TRBV7-2
ASSPRVNTGELF
>TRBJ1-1|TRBV19
ASSTTTSGAGWSTEAF
>TRBJ1-6|TRBV3-1
ASTKGNSNSPLH
>TRBJ2-1|TRBV2
ASSEEADSYNEQF
>TRBJ2-3|TRBV7-3
ASSLSGGAFNEQY
>TRBJ2-5|TRBV6-2/TRBV6-3
ASRSGAYQETQY
>TRBJ2-3|TRBV24-1
ATSDSGTRGYTQY
>TRBJ2-1|TRBV19
ASSRVTLLGYNEQF
>TRBJ1-4|TRBV4-1
ASSLGDINEKLF
>TRBJ2-7|TRBV6-2/TRBV6-3
ASSYTVDEQY